This TCR beta chain was retrieved from a study of CD8 T cells in ankylosing spondylitis. Findings and limits, study-wide: Reported data indicate significant enrichment of disease-linked clones within matched ankylosing spondylitis synovial fluid.

The TCR beta libraries were generated through quantitative 5'-RACE incorporating molecular barcodes. MiXCR was run by TCRdb on the 5' RACE reads, yielding one entry per CDR3 protein. The sample contains roughly 39,000 distinct CDR3 sequences, around 2.8% of which appear only once. This clonotype was seen at least ten times. The antigen is unknown. Trimming stripped 1 base from V and 2 bases from J, with 11 bases between. The CDR3 covers 15 residues. Germline V CDR1 and CDR2: SGDLS, YYNGEE. The source material was blood, either unsorted or a sorted T cell fraction (not recorded which). The clonotype was recovered from a male donor with ankylosing spondylitis or in good health (not recorded which). The rearrangement uses TRBV9 and TRBJ2-3, with a possible D match to TRBD2 (6 bases). The chain's CDR3 is CASSVQAGPTDTQYF. CDR3 bases: TGTGCCAGCAGCGTACAAGCGGGCCCCACAGATACGCAGTATTTT.